A single count supports the clone carrying this T cell receptor (beta chain). Trimming pared 4 bases from V and 8 bases from J, leaving 11 bases between. Germline V gives CDR1 SQVTM, CDR2 ANQGSEA. This CDR3 has 12 residues. The data stem from a study of blood T cell repertoires in COVID-19. Whole-study context: Samples representing acute and convalescent COVID-19 were sourced from the United States, Italy and Spain. T cells, B-cell-depleted T cells, or PBMCs provided the cDNA or gDNA that served as material.

Authors' analysis steps: From reference gene primer amplification, estimates of nucleated cell counts were derived. Data came from immunoSEQ multiplex PCR; TCRdb stores just in-frame clones and leaves some out. V, J and clone size are those of that table, while D and trimming were read from the DNA. Of 250,000 to 300,000 clones listed, roughly 85% are singletons. The sample comprised peripheral blood. The V call is TRBV29-1, the J call TRBJ1-4, with a tentative D call TRBD1 (5 bases). The receptor was isolated from a woman in her late teens or twenties with acute or convalescent COVID-19. In nucleotides, the CDR3 is TGCAGCGTTGTAAGCAGGGAAGAAAAACTGTTTTTT. This encodes CSVVSREEKLFF. Drawing the rest from reference TRBV29-1 and TRBJ1-4, the complete variable domain is SAVISQKPSRDICQRGTSLTIQCQVDSQVTMMFWYRQQPGQSLTLIATANQGSEATYESGFVIDKFPISRPNLTFSTLTVSNMSPEDSSIYLCSVVSREEKLFFGSGTQLSVL.